Below are 10 T cell receptor beta chains sequenced from a single sample in a study of cytomegalovirus exposure and HLA in healthy donors. The protocol was immunoSEQ multiplex PCR, while the TCRdb copy is restricted to in-frame clones and leaves out a portion. Of about 150,000 clones detected, 88% appear once; the ten largest clones hold about 3%. Sequencing used PBMCs. All receptors come from a man between 18 and 29 years old in good health and CMV-seronegative.

The rearrangement joins TRBV27 to TRBJ1-5, with D possibly being TRBD1 (6 bases). Trimming removed 5 bases at V and 5 bases at J, with 16 bases between. Germline V lookup: CDR1 MNHEY, CDR2 SMNVEV (reference sequence). CDR3 length: 15 amino acids. CDR3 amino acids: CASSANPGHYQPQHF. DNA for the CDR3: TGTGCCAGCAGTGCGAATCCGGGACATTATCAGCCCCAGCATTTT.

The rearrangement links TRBV6-5 to TRBJ1-2; TRBD1 is a possible D gene (6 bases). Looked up from germline, CDR1 is MNHEY and CDR2 is SVGAGI. This CDR3 spans 15 amino acids. Trimming took off 2 bases at V and 5 bases at J, with 15 bases between the two ends. This CDR3 reads CASSYLHPGEYGYTF. The CDR3 DNA reads TGTGCCAGCAGTTACCTACATCCAGGGGAGTATGGCTACACCTTC.

In DNA, the CDR3 is TGCGCCAGCCGCGAATCGAACAGGGCGGTAGATACGCAGTATTTT. Protein sequence: CASRESNRAVDTQYF. V gene TRBV5-1 combines with J gene TRBJ2-3; TRBD1 might be the D (6 bases). Trimming removed 7 bases from V and 5 bases from J, with 20 bases in between. The CDR3 covers 15 residues. CDR1 is SGHRS, CDR2 YFSETQ, per germline. The complete variable domain, with remaining parts taken from reference TRBV5-1 and TRBJ2-3, reads KAGVTQTPRYLIKTRGQQVTLSCSPISGHRSVSWYQQTPGQGLQFLFEYFSETQRNKGNFPGRFSGRQFSNSRSEMNVSTLELGDSALYLCASRESNRAVDTQYFGPGTRLTVL.

V is TRBV6-5 and J is TRBJ2-1; 7 nucleotides match TRBD2. V was clipped by 8 bases and J by 9 bases; unmatched bases: 7. Germline assignment: CDR1 MNHEY and CDR2 SVGAGI. This CDR3 spans 12 amino acids. The CDR3 bases are TGTGCCAGCGCCCATTCGGGGGGTGAGCAGTTCTTC. Its translation is CASAHSGGEQFF.

The chain couples TRBV4-2 to TRBJ1-3, with 7 bases aligning to TRBD1. Germline V gene lookup returns CDR1 LGHNA and CDR2 YNFKEQ. The CDR3 covers 15 residues. V gave up 4 bases and J gave up 8 bases; unmatched junction bases: 11. CDR3 coding DNA: TGTGCCAGCAGCCCGCAGGAGGGGGCAGTGGACACCATATATTTT. It translates to CASSPQEGAVDTIYF.

The chain has TRBV25-1 and TRBJ2-2; 7 bases align to TRBD1. J lost 6 bases, V lost 7 bases, and 8 bases had no gene match. CDR1 and CDR2 (germline): MGHDK, SYGVNS. This CDR3 is 14 amino acids long. CDR3 sequence: CASNSGGKSGELFF. In DNA, the CDR3 is TGTGCCAGCAACTCAGGGGGTAAATCCGGGGAGCTGTTTTTT.

This chain connects TRBV19 to TRBJ1-2, with D uncertain. The CDR3 sequence is 15 residues long. Germline V gene lookup returns CDR1 LNHDA and CDR2 SQIVND (reference sequence). V was shortened by 3 bases and J by 2 bases, with 13 bases between the two germline ends. The CDR3 coding sequence is TGTGCCAGTAGTATGTTTGGAGGCGGGAACTATGGCTACACCTTC. Translation: CASSMFGGGNYGYTF.

This clone has a single count. The chain recombines TRBV11-2 with TRBJ2-2; the match to TRBD2 covers 8 bases. This CDR3 has 15 amino acids. V shed 3 bases, J shed 4 bases, and the junction held 4 bases outside the gene matches. Germline V gene sequence: CDR1 SGHAT, CDR2 FQNNGV. The chain's CDR3 is CASSLGREVTGELFF. The CDR3 region has the DNA TGTGCCAGCAGCTTGGGGCGGGAGGTCACCGGGGAGCTGTTTTTT. The complete variable domain, with remaining parts taken from reference TRBV11-2 and TRBJ2-2, reads EAGVAQSPRYKIIEKRQSVAFWCNPISGHATLYWYQQILGQGPKLLIQFQNNGVVDDSQLPKDRFSAERLKGVDSTLKIQPAKLEDSAVYLCASSLGREVTGELFFGEGSRLTVL.

The gene calls are TRBV28 and TRBJ2-2, with D hard to call. Trimming took 5 bases from V and 0 from J, leaving 13 bases between them. CDR3 length: 16 residues. Germline-derived CDR1 and CDR2 are MDHEN and SYDVKM. Here the CDR3 reads CASSPHAGTNTGELFF. CDR3 nucleotide sequence: TGTGCCAGCAGTCCCCACGCAGGTACGAACACCGGGGAGCTGTTTTTT.

This clone was picked up a small number of times. The V call is TRBV6-5, the J call TRBJ2-2; the match to TRBD1 covers 8 bases. The CDR3 contains 15 residues. Trimming took 4 bases from V and 3 from J; bases not matched to a gene: 4. Looked up from germline, CDR1 is MNHEY and CDR2 is SVGAGI. The CDR3 loop is CASSSGQAYTGELFF. In DNA form, the CDR3 reads TGTGCCAGCAGTTCGGGACAGGCTTACACCGGGGAGCTGTTTTTT.